The 18 T cell receptor beta chains listed next were all sequenced from one sample in a study of cytomegalovirus exposure and HLA in healthy donors. 60 Vbeta and 13 Jbeta primers were used in PCR. The data were produced by immunoSEQ multiplex PCR, yet TCRdb's version contains in-frame clones alone and is incomplete. The data show more than 95,000 clones, around 76% seen once. Material: PBMCs. The receptors shown here come from a middle-aged man in good health and CMV-seropositive.

This clone showed up just a few times. The chain has TRBV5-6 and TRBJ2-3; no firm D call. The germline V gene has CDR1 SGHDT and CDR2 YYEEEE. The CDR3 contains 14 residues. Trimming removed 0 bases from V and 0 bases from J, with 5 bases in between. CDR3 nucleotide sequence: TGTGCCAGCAGCTTGGCTCTAAGCACAGATACGCAGTATTTT. It codes for CASSLALSTDTQYF.

This sequence joins TRBV7-9 and TRBJ2-6; weak D call: TRBD2 (6 bases). Germline CDR1 is SEHNR and CDR2 is FQNEAQ (reference sequence). The CDR3 extends over 17 amino acids. V lost 5 bases and J lost 2, with 16 bases in between. CDR3 sequence reads: CASSPKVGGAGANVLTF. DNA for the CDR3: TGTGCCAGCAGCCCAAAAGTGGGGGGAGCTGGGGCCAACGTCCTGACTTTC.

This rearrangement joins TRBV20-1 to TRBJ2-7, with D possibly being TRBD1 (5 bases). Trimming shortened V by 5 bases and J by 5 bases, and 10 bases separated the two germline ends. The CDR3 consists of 11 residues. Germline CDR1 and CDR2: DFQATT and SNEGSKA (reference sequence). The CDR3 DNA reads TGCAGTGCTGGACAATCCCACGAGCAGTACTTC. Its translation is CSAGQSHEQYF.

This chain uses TRBV19 with TRBJ2-5, with a weak D call TRBD2 (6 bases). V was cut by 4 bases and J by 4 bases, with 16 bases left in between. Germline V gene sequence: CDR1 LNHDA, CDR2 SQIVND (reference sequence). The CDR3 has 15 residues. CDR3 DNA sequence: TGTGCCAGTAGTACCGTTTATTGGAGGGCAGAGACCCAGTACTTC. This encodes CASSTVYWRAETQYF. The full variable domain, with the rest looked up from reference TRBV19 and TRBJ2-5, is DGGITQSPKYLFRKEGQNVTLSCEQNLNHDAMYWYRQDPGQGLRLIYYSQIVNDFQKGDIAEGYSVSREKKESFPLTVTSAQKNPTAFYLCASSTVYWRAETQYFGPGTRLLVL.

Details on this clone: One end of the junction fails to match germline, which may point to a read error. This rearrangement joins TRBV7-3 to TRBJ2-6, with D perhaps TRBD1 (5 bases). Germline CDR1 and CDR2: SGHTA and FQGTGA. This CDR3 spans 16 amino acids. Here the CDR3 reads CASSRDSPSGANGLTF. The CDR3, as DNA: TGTGCCAGCAGCCGCGACAGTCCCTCTGGGGCCAACGGCCTGACTTTC.

This clone has just a few counts. Here the CDR3 reads CASSSGQGSQPQHF. CDR3 DNA: TGTGCCAGCAGCTCCGGACAGGGGTCTCAGCCCCAGCATTTT. The genes are TRBV5-6 and TRBJ1-5; 9 nucleotides agree with TRBD1. CDR3 length: 14 amino acids. In germline, CDR1 is SGHDT, CDR2 YYEEEE. The J segment lost 6 bases and the V segment lost 3 bases, leaving 4 bases of the junction unmatched.

This clone has a single count. The CDR3 DNA reads TGTGCCAGCAGCTCGGCTAGTAATGTTGAGCAGTTCTTC. Translating it yields CASSSASNVEQFF. This chain links TRBV7-3 with TRBJ2-1; no definite D call. The CDR3 is 13 amino acids. Germline CDR1 is SGHTA and CDR2 is FQGTGA. Trimming removed 4 bases from V and 9 bases from J, with 13 bases in between.

V usage is TRBV5-1 and J usage is TRBJ1-2; D possibly corresponds to TRBD1 (6 bases). The CDR3 has 15 amino acids. Trimming took off 4 bases at V and 0 bases at J, with 13 bases between the two ends. Per germline, CDR1 SGHRS and CDR2 YFSETQ. In DNA, the CDR3 is TGCGCCAGCAGCCCGGGGACAACCTCTAACTATGGCTACACCTTC. As protein: CASSPGTTSNYGYTF.

A word on this clone: Sequence at one end of the junction differs from germline and may be a read error. The genes are TRBV7-9 and TRBJ2-5; D is tentatively TRBD1 or TRBD2 (6 bases each). Germline-derived CDR1 and CDR2 are SEHNR and FQNEAQ (reference sequence). The CDR3 runs 15 residues. CDR3: CASTLQGGAQETQYF. CDR3 DNA sequence: TGTGCCAGCACCTTACAGGGAGGCGCACAAGAGACCCAGTACTTC.

This clone has just a few counts. J is TRBJ2-2 and V is TRBV6-1, with 12 bases aligning to TRBD2. The V and J ends lost 4 bases and 7 bases, in that order; junction bases with no gene match: 7. Germline V gene lookup returns CDR1 MNHNS and CDR2 SASEGT. This CDR3 region has 16 residues. For the CDR3, the DNA is TGTGCCAGCAGTGTCCCTAGCGGGAGGGTCGGCGGGGAGCTGTTTTTT. Its translation is CASSVPSGRVGGELFF.

The chain uses TRBV7-2 and TRBJ2-7; 8 positions match TRBD1. The CDR3 extends over 14 amino acids. V trimming: 2 bases; J trimming: 6 bases; junction bases outside the gene matches: 6. The germline CDR1 and CDR2 sequences are SGHTA and FQGNSA. DNA of the CDR3: TGTGCCAGCAGCTTAACACAGGGGGGTACCGAGCAGTACTTC. It translates to CASSLTQGGTEQYF.

The chain is built from TRBV7-9 and TRBJ1-1, with 8 bases identical to TRBD1. The CDR3 extends over 13 amino acids. CDR1 is SEHNR, CDR2 FQNEAQ, per germline (reference sequence). J gave up 4 bases and V 5 bases, and 3 bases lay outside the gene matches. The CDR3 DNA sequence: TGTGCCAGCAGCATAGGACAGGGCACTGAAGCTTTCTTT. As protein: CASSIGQGTEAFF.

CDR3 loop: CASSLQGLAHNEQFF. The CDR3 nucleotides read TGTGCCAGCTCACTCCAGGGACTAGCGCACAATGAGCAGTTCTTC. The rearrangement links TRBV18 to TRBJ2-1; the match to TRBD2 covers 10 bases. J gave up 5 bases and V 4 bases, and 5 bases lay outside the gene matches. Germline V lookup: CDR1 KGHSH, CDR2 LQKENI. The CDR3 is made up of 15 amino acids.

This clone has just one count. This chain joins TRBV11-3 and TRBJ2-1; TRBD1 agrees at 7 bases. The CDR3 is made up of 13 amino acids. Germline V lookup: CDR1 SGHNT, CDR2 YENEEA. With V trimmed by 4 bases and J by 5 bases, 2 bases remained unmatched. Here the CDR3 DNA reads TGTGCCAGCAGCTCGGGGACAGACAATGAGCAGTTCTTC. It is translated as CASSSGTDNEQFF.

The chain uses TRBV9 and TRBJ1-4, with 7 bases lining up with TRBD1. Germline CDR1 SGDLS, CDR2 YYNGEE. CDR3 size: 16 residues. Unmatched junction bases numbered 6, after V lost 4 bases and J lost 0 bases. In DNA, the CDR3 is TGTGCCAGCAGCCTTTCCACAGGGGCAACTAATGAAAAACTGTTTTTT. Translating gives CASSLSTGATNEKLFF.

The chain couples TRBV18 to TRBJ1-1; D call uncertain. Germline V gene lookup returns CDR1 KGHSH and CDR2 LQKENI. This CDR3 spans 13 amino acids. V lost 3 bases, J lost 7 bases, and 12 bases lay in between. The DNA of the CDR3 is TGTGCCAGCTCACCGGGAGGAGGTAATGAAGCTTTCTTT. It encodes CASSPGGGNEAFF.

This rearrangement joins TRBV19 to TRBJ2-1, with 7 bases aligning to TRBD2. V was clipped by 1 base and J by 6 bases; unmatched bases: 12. CDR3 size: 17 residues. Germline V CDR1 and CDR2: LNHDA, SQIVND (reference sequence). CDR3 loop: CASSIGWSGELGNEQFF. The CDR3 region has the DNA TGTGCCAGTAGTATAGGATGGAGCGGGGAATTAGGCAATGAGCAGTTCTTC. Full variable domain (remainder filled in from reference TRBV19 and TRBJ2-1): DGGITQSPKYLFRKEGQNVTLSCEQNLNHDAMYWYRQDPGQGLRLIYYSQIVNDFQKGDIAEGYSVSREKKESFPLTVTSAQKNPTAFYLCASSIGWSGELGNEQFFGPGTRLTVL.

V usage is TRBV27 and J usage is TRBJ2-2; TRBD1 is a possible D gene (5 bases). The CDR3 is 15 residues long. V shed 2 bases and J shed 3 bases, with 10 bases lying between them. CDR1 MNHEY and CDR2 SMNVEV come from the germline V gene (reference sequence). The CDR3 sequence is CASSLTTGYTGELFF. The CDR3 bases are TGTGCCAGCAGTTTAACTACAGGATACACCGGGGAGCTGTTTTTT.